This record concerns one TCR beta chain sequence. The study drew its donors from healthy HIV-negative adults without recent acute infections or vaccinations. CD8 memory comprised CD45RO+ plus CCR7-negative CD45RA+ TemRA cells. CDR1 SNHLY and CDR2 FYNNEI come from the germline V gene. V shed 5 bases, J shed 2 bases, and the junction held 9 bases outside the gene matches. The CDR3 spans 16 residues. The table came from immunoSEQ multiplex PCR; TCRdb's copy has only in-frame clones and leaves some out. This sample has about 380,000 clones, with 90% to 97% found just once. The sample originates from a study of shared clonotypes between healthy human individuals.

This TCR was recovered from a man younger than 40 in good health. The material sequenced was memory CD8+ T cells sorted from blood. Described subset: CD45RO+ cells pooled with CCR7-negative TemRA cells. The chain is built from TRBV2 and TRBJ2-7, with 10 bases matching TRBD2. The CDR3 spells CASSYNGLAETYEQYF. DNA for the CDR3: TGTGCCAGCAGTTACAACGGACTAGCGGAAACCTACGAGCAGTACTTC. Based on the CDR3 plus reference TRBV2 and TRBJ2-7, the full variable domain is EPEVTQTPSHQVTQMGQEVILRCVPISNHLYFYWYRQILGQKVEFLVSFYNNEISEKSEIFDDQFSVERPDGSNFTLKIRSTKLEDSAMYFCASSYNGLAETYEQYFGPGTRLTVT.